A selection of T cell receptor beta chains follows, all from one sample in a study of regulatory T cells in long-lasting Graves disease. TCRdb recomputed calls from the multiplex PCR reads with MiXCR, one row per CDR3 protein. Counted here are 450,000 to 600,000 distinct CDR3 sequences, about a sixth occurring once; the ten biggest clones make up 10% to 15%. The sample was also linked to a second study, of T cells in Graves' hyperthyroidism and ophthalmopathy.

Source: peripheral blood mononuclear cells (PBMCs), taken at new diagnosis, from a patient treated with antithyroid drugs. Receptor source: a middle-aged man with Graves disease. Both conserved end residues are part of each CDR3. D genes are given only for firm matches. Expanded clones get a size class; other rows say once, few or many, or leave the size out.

CDR3aa: CASRSGESRQQFF
CDR3nt: TGTGCCAGCAGAAGCGGGGAATCGCGGCAGCAGTTCTTC
j_gene: TRBJ2-1
len: 13
d_gene: TRBD2
v_gene: TRBV27
abundance: few

CDR3aa: CAWTQPGTTSYNEQFF
CDR3nt: TGTGCCTGGACCCAACCCGGGACTACTTCCTACAATGAGCAGTTCTTC
j_gene: TRBJ2-1
len: 16
d_gene: TRBD2
v_gene: TRBV30
abundance: few

CDR3aa: CASSLASLARYEQFF
CDR3nt: TGTGCCAGCAGCTTAGCGTCCCTAGCGCGCTATGAGCAGTTCTTC
j_gene: TRBJ2-1
len: 15
d_gene: NA
v_gene: TRBV11-1
abundance: many

CDR3aa: CASSPGVAGGRETQYF
CDR3nt: TGTGCCAGCAGCCCAGGGGTAGCGGGAGGTCGGGAGACCCAGTACTTC
j_gene: TRBJ2-5
len: 16
d_gene: TRBD2
v_gene: TRBV9
abundance: few

CDR3aa: CASSLGGTGVQPQHF
CDR3nt: TGTGCCAGCAGTTTAGGCGGGACAGGGGTTCAGCCCCAGCATTTT
j_gene: TRBJ1-5
len: 15
d_gene: TRBD1
v_gene: TRBV12-3/TRBV12-4
abundance: NA

CDR3aa: CASSFKQGTTNTEAFF
CDR3nt: TGTGCCAGCAGTTTCAAGCAAGGGACAACGAACACTGAAGCTTTCTTT
j_gene: TRBJ1-1
len: 16
d_gene: NA
v_gene: TRBV28
abundance: many

CDR3aa: CASSPRTDNEQFF
CDR3nt: TGTGCCAGTAGTCCGAGAACGGACAATGAGCAGTTCTTC
j_gene: TRBJ2-1
len: 13
d_gene: NA
v_gene: TRBV19
abundance: once

CDR3aa: CASTRLNQPQHF
CDR3nt: TGTGCCAGCACCCGCCTCAATCAGCCCCAGCATTTT
j_gene: TRBJ1-5
len: 12
d_gene: NA
v_gene: TRBV7-3
abundance: NA

CDR3aa: CATSDSTSGSLFF
CDR3nt: TGTGCCACCAGTGATTCGACTAGCGGGAGCCTGTTCTTC
j_gene: TRBJ2-1
len: 13
d_gene: TRBD2
v_gene: TRBV24-1
abundance: many

CDR3aa: CASSPAGGNSPLHF
CDR3nt: TGCGCCAGCAGCCCCGCCGGGGGGAATTCACCCCTCCACTTT
j_gene: TRBJ1-6
len: 14
d_gene: NA
v_gene: TRBV5-1
abundance: NA

CDR3aa: CASTAEQGRLVEQFF
CDR3nt: TGTGCCAGCACCGCAGAACAGGGGCGACTTGTTGAGCAGTTCTTC
j_gene: TRBJ2-1
len: 15
d_gene: TRBD1
v_gene: TRBV7-2
abundance: few

CDR3aa: CSVASGLGQANYGYTF
CDR3nt: TGCAGCGTCGCGAGCGGACTGGGCCAAGCTAACTATGGCTACACCTTC
j_gene: TRBJ1-2
len: 16
d_gene: NA
v_gene: TRBV29-1
abundance: many

CDR3aa: CSAEGPTNEKLFF
CDR3nt: TGCAGTGCCGAGGGCCCAACTAATGAAAAACTGTTTTTT
j_gene: TRBJ1-4
len: 13
d_gene: NA
v_gene: TRBV20-1
abundance: few

CDR3aa: CASSPETGDTQYF
CDR3nt: TGTGCCAGCAGCCCCGAGACAGGGGATACGCAGTATTTT
j_gene: TRBJ2-3
len: 13
d_gene: TRBD1
v_gene: TRBV13
abundance: many

CDR3aa: CASSRSAGAEETQYF
CDR3nt: TGCGCCAGCAGCCGTTCCGCGGGGGCGGAAGAGACCCAGTACTTC
j_gene: TRBJ2-5
len: 15
d_gene: NA
v_gene: TRBV5-1
abundance: many

CDR3aa: CAWARDRGRETEAFF
CDR3nt: TGTGCCTGGGCCCGGGACAGGGGGCGCGAGACTGAAGCTTTCTTT
j_gene: TRBJ1-1
len: 15
d_gene: TRBD1
v_gene: TRBV30
abundance: many

CDR3aa: CSARDPSGSQYTQYF
CDR3nt: TGCAGTGCTAGAGATCCCAGCGGGAGTCAATATACGCAGTATTTT
j_gene: TRBJ2-3
len: 15
d_gene: TRBD2
v_gene: TRBV20-1
abundance: NA

CDR3aa: CASSYGLAGNNEQFF
CDR3nt: TGTGCCAGCAGTTATGGACTAGCGGGAAACAATGAGCAGTTCTTC
j_gene: TRBJ2-1
len: 15
d_gene: TRBD2
v_gene: TRBV11-2
abundance: many

CDR3aa: CASSGVGTGDNEQYF
CDR3nt: TGCGCCAGCAGCGGGGTGGGGACAGGAGACAACGAGCAGTACTTC
j_gene: TRBJ2-7
len: 15
d_gene: TRBD1
v_gene: TRBV5-1
abundance: many

CDR3aa: CASGLVQGGSYEQYF
CDR3nt: TGTGCTAGTGGTTTGGTACAGGGTGGCTCCTACGAGCAGTACTTC
j_gene: TRBJ2-7
len: 15
d_gene: NA
v_gene: TRBV12-5
abundance: many

CDR3aa: CATSESPSRGANVLTF
CDR3nt: TGTGCCACCAGTGAAAGCCCATCCCGAGGGGCCAACGTCCTGACTTTC
j_gene: TRBJ2-6
len: 16
d_gene: NA
v_gene: TRBV24-1
abundance: few

CDR3aa: CASSKSSDEQFF
CDR3nt: TGTGCCAGCAGCAAGAGTTCGGATGAGCAGTTCTTC
j_gene: TRBJ2-1
len: 12
d_gene: NA
v_gene: TRBV5-5
abundance: many

CDR3aa: CASSFSRTLEAFF
CDR3nt: TGTGCCAGCAGTTTTAGCCGGACCTTGGAAGCTTTCTTT
j_gene: TRBJ1-1
len: 13
d_gene: NA
v_gene: TRBV28
abundance: many

CDR3aa: CASSPTGALAYEQYF
CDR3nt: TGTGCCAGCAGCCCAACGGGGGCCCTTGCCTACGAGCAGTACTTC
j_gene: TRBJ2-7
len: 15
d_gene: NA
v_gene: TRBV9
abundance: many

CDR3aa: CASRLRGSWDTQHF
CDR3nt: TGTGCCTCCCGTTTGAGGGGATCGTGGGATACGCAGCATTTT
j_gene: TRBJ1-5
len: 14
d_gene: NA
v_gene: TRBV30
abundance: NA

CDR3aa: CASSIEADSYEQYF
CDR3nt: TGTGCCAGTAGTATAGAGGCGGACTCCTACGAGCAGTACTTC
j_gene: TRBJ2-7
len: 14
d_gene: NA
v_gene: TRBV19
abundance: NA

CDR3aa: CASSPLEVTYEQYF
CDR3nt: TGCGCCAGCAGCCCACTAGAGGTTACGTACGAGCAGTACTTC
j_gene: TRBJ2-7
len: 14
d_gene: NA
v_gene: TRBV5-1
abundance: many

CDR3aa: CATSGPIFRAANEQFF
CDR3nt: TGTGCCACCAGTGGTCCAATTTTCAGGGCGGCGAATGAGCAGTTCTTC
j_gene: TRBJ2-1
len: 16
d_gene: NA
v_gene: TRBV24-1
abundance: few

CDR3aa: CASSRAGQPQHF
CDR3nt: TGTGCCAGCAGTCGGGCGGGTCAGCCCCAGCATTTT
j_gene: TRBJ1-5
len: 12
d_gene: NA
v_gene: TRBV12-3/TRBV12-4
abundance: many

CDR3aa: CASRYRTSGSFLF
CDR3nt: TGTGCCAGCAGATACAGGACTAGCGGGAGCTTCCTCTTC
j_gene: TRBJ2-1
len: 13
d_gene: TRBD2
v_gene: TRBV2
abundance: NA

CDR3aa: CASSPSIDTQYF
CDR3nt: TGTGCCAGCAGCCCCTCGATAGATACGCAGTATTTT
j_gene: TRBJ2-3
len: 12
d_gene: NA
v_gene: TRBV11-2
abundance: many

CDR3aa: CASSLTVGQPQHF
CDR3nt: TGTGCCAGCAGTTTAACGGTCGGGCAGCCCCAGCATTTT
j_gene: TRBJ1-5
len: 13
d_gene: NA
v_gene: TRBV12-3/TRBV12-4
abundance: many

CDR3aa: CASSERQGYEQYF
CDR3nt: TGTGCCAGCAGTGAGCGACAGGGCTACGAGCAGTACTTC
j_gene: TRBJ2-7
len: 13
d_gene: TRBD1
v_gene: TRBV6-2/TRBV6-3
abundance: few

CDR3aa: CASSPQRVNTGELFF
CDR3nt: TGTGCCAGCAGCCCCCAGCGGGTGAACACCGGGGAGCTGTTTTTT
j_gene: TRBJ2-2
len: 15
d_gene: NA
v_gene: TRBV9
abundance: NA

CDR3aa: CASSLGLAEGHEQFF
CDR3nt: TGTGCCAGCAGCTTAGGGCTAGCGGAGGGCCATGAGCAGTTCTTC
j_gene: TRBJ2-1
len: 15
d_gene: TRBD2
v_gene: TRBV7-9
abundance: many

CDR3aa: CASSPFQRANTGELFF
CDR3nt: TGTGCCAGCAGCCCGTTCCAGCGGGCGAACACCGGGGAGCTGTTTTTT
j_gene: TRBJ2-2
len: 16
d_gene: NA
v_gene: TRBV7-3
abundance: NA